This T cell receptor (beta chain) was captured by sequencing in a study of blood T cell repertoires in COVID-19. Whole-study context: The samples span acute and convalescent COVID-19 from the United States, Italy and Spain. Nucleic acid was either cDNA or gDNA, and it came from T cells, B-cell-depleted T cells, or PBMCs.

Everyone who took part was roughly 18 to 89 years old, and they came from about 25 US areas. The CDR3 contains 14 residues. V shed 6 bases and J shed 5 bases, with 14 bases lying between them. Germline CDR1 and CDR2: ENHRY and SYGVKD. Original analysis: It was from reference gene primer amplification that nucleated cell counts were estimated. Assay: immunoSEQ multiplex PCR; the TCRdb copy retains only in-frame clones and omits some. The V and J calls and clone size were taken over from that table, and D and trimming were inferred from the DNA. The table shows 120,000 to 150,000 clones, with 84% occurring only once.

Input material: PBMCs or T cells enriched from blood (not recorded which). This clonotype originated in a woman between 50 and 59 years old with acute COVID-19. The chain couples TRBV10-3 to TRBJ2-1; D may be TRBD1 (5 bases). CDR3 amino acids: CAIRGEISHNEQFF. CDR3 DNA: TGTGCCATCAGAGGGGAAATCTCTCACAATGAGCAGTTCTTC.